A selection of T cell receptor beta chains follows, all from one sample in a study of shared clonotypes between healthy human individuals. This table comes from immunoSEQ multiplex PCR, and its TCRdb copy is limited to in-frame clones, with some not included. The table records approximately 940,000 clones, around 80% of them present only once. Sequencing was done on a sample of memory CD4+ T cells sorted from blood. The source of these receptors is a young man in good health. CDR3s include the opening cysteine and the closing phenylalanine or tryptophan. A D gene is named only where the DNA matches it firmly. Clone size, where shown, is once, few, many, or a class for clones that have expanded.

J gene: TRBJ2-3
V gene: TRBV9
clone size: once
D gene: -
CDR3 protein: CASSESTQDTQYF
CDR3 DNA: TGTGCCAGCAGCGAGTCCACCCAAGATACGCAGTATTTT

J gene: TRBJ2-7
V gene: TRBV5-1
clone size: once
D gene: -
CDR3 protein: CASSLSAGSYEQYF
CDR3 DNA: TGCGCCAGCAGCTTGTCGGCAGGGTCCTACGAGCAGTACTTC

J gene: TRBJ2-7
V gene: TRBV25-1
clone size: many
D gene: -
CDR3 protein: CASSESSYEQYF
CDR3 DNA: TGTGCCAGCAGTGAATCCAGTTACGAGCAGTACTTC

J gene: TRBJ2-1
V gene: TRBV10-3
clone size: -
D gene: -
CDR3 protein: CAISESGLMANEQFF
CDR3 DNA: TGTGCCATCAGTGAGTCGGGCCTAATGGCCAATGAGCAGTTCTTC

J gene: TRBJ1-3
V gene: TRBV7-8
clone size: -
D gene: TRBD1
CDR3 protein: CASSGTTGTGGGNTIYF
CDR3 DNA: TGTGCCAGCAGCGGAACAACCGGGACAGGGGGTGGAAACACCATATATTTT

J gene: TRBJ2-7
V gene: TRBV27
clone size: -
D gene: -
CDR3 protein: CASSKGGSSYEQYF
CDR3 DNA: TGTGCCAGCAGTAAGGGGGGGAGCTCCTACGAGCAGTACTTC

J gene: TRBJ2-5
V gene: TRBV2
clone size: -
D gene: TRBD2
CDR3 protein: CAGGREGAWETQYF
CDR3 DNA: TGTGCCGGCGGGAGGGAGGGGGCGTGGGAGACCCAGTACTTC

J gene: TRBJ2-7
V gene: TRBV6-1
clone size: -
D gene: TRBD2
CDR3 protein: CASSEVERGVGEQYF
CDR3 DNA: TGTGCCAGCAGTGAAGTCGAGCGGGGGGTGGGTGAGCAGTACTTC

J gene: TRBJ1-6
V gene: TRBV6-5
clone size: -
D gene: -
CDR3 protein: CASRENPGNSPLHF
CDR3 DNA: TGTGCCAGCAGAGAGAACCCGGGAAATTCACCCCTCCACTTT

J gene: TRBJ2-7
V gene: TRBV5-6
clone size: -
D gene: TRBD1
CDR3 protein: CASSTRTGSPYEQYF
CDR3 DNA: TGTGCCAGCAGCACAAGGACAGGGAGTCCCTACGAGCAGTACTTC

J gene: TRBJ1-6
V gene: TRBV27
clone size: -
D gene: TRBD1
CDR3 protein: CASSDRVNSPLHF
CDR3 DNA: TGTGCCAGCTCGGACAGGGTAAATTCACCCCTCCACTTT

J gene: TRBJ1-1
V gene: TRBV18
clone size: -
D gene: -
CDR3 protein: CASSPGGLNTEAFF
CDR3 DNA: TGTGCCAGCTCACCAGGAGGGTTGAACACTGAAGCTTTCTTT

J gene: TRBJ2-3
V gene: TRBV30
clone size: -
D gene: TRBD2
CDR3 protein: CAWSAGLAGGADTQYF
CDR3 DNA: TGTGCCTGGAGTGCCGGACTAGCGGGGGGAGCAGATACGCAGTATTTT

J gene: TRBJ1-1
V gene: TRBV28
clone size: -
D gene: -
CDR3 protein: CASSLVTLLGTEAFF
CDR3 DNA: TGTGCCAGCAGTTTGGTTACCCTCCTGGGCACTGAAGCTTTCTTT

J gene: TRBJ2-1
V gene: TRBV10-1
clone size: -
D gene: TRBD2
CDR3 protein: CASSEAGLAAYNEQFF
CDR3 DNA: TGCGCCAGCAGTGAGGCGGGACTAGCGGCCTACAATGAGCAGTTCTTC

J gene: TRBJ2-1
V gene: TRBV6-5
clone size: -
D gene: TRBD2
CDR3 protein: CASSPGLVGVNEQFF
CDR3 DNA: TGTGCCAGCAGTCCAGGACTAGTAGGGGTCAATGAGCAGTTCTTC

J gene: TRBJ2-6
V gene: TRBV19
clone size: -
D gene: TRBD2
CDR3 protein: CASSIWTSGPSGANVLTF
CDR3 DNA: TGTGCCAGTAGTATTTGGACTAGCGGGCCCTCTGGGGCCAACGTCCTGACTTTC

J gene: TRBJ1-5
V gene: TRBV5-8
clone size: many
D gene: -
CDR3 protein: CASSLDLTSLSNQPQHF
CDR3 DNA: TGTGCCAGCAGCTTGGATTTGACATCCCTTAGCAATCAGCCCCAGCATTTT

J gene: TRBJ2-7
V gene: TRBV5-1
clone size: -
D gene: TRBD2
CDR3 protein: CASSSGGRLNEQYF
CDR3 DNA: TGCGCCAGCAGCTCCGGCGGGAGGCTAAACGAGCAGTACTTC

J gene: TRBJ2-3
V gene: TRBV7-9
clone size: once
D gene: TRBD2
CDR3 protein: CASSQGLAEYTDTQYF
CDR3 DNA: TGTGCCAGCAGCCAAGGACTAGCGGAGTACACAGATACGCAGTATTTT

J gene: TRBJ2-7
V gene: TRBV7-2
clone size: once
D gene: TRBD2
CDR3 protein: CASSSSGASYEQYF
CDR3 DNA: TGTGCCAGCAGCTCTAGCGGGGCTTCCTACGAGCAGTACTTC

J gene: TRBJ1-6
V gene: TRBV7-2
clone size: -
D gene: -
CDR3 protein: CASSTGFVNSPLHF
CDR3 DNA: TGTGCCAGCAGCACCGGGTTTGTGAATTCACCCCTCCACTTT

J gene: TRBJ2-5
V gene: TRBV18
clone size: once
D gene: TRBD1
CDR3 protein: CASSPMDRGGTQYF
CDR3 DNA: TGTGCCAGCTCACCGATGGACAGGGGGGGGACCCAGTACTTC

J gene: TRBJ1-4
V gene: TRBV19
clone size: once
D gene: -
CDR3 protein: CASRGQPNEKLFF
CDR3 DNA: TGTGCCAGCCGGGGGCAACCTAATGAAAAACTGTTTTTT

J gene: TRBJ1-6
V gene: TRBV10-3
clone size: -
D gene: -
CDR3 protein: CAISETGYNSPLHF
CDR3 DNA: TGTGCCATCAGTGAGACAGGTTATAATTCACCCCTCCACTTT

J gene: TRBJ2-7
V gene: TRBV1
clone size: many
D gene: -
CDR3 protein: CTSSPSYEQYF
CDR3 DNA: TGCACCAGCAGCCCCTCCTACGAGCAGTACTTC

J gene: TRBJ2-7
V gene: TRBV5-6
clone size: -
D gene: TRBD2
CDR3 protein: CASSSLAGGYEQYF
CDR3 DNA: TGTGCCAGCAGCTCCCTAGCGGGAGGATACGAGCAGTACTTC

J gene: TRBJ1-2
V gene: TRBV27
clone size: -
D gene: -
CDR3 protein: CASSRSRANYGYTF
CDR3 DNA: TGTGCCAGCAGCCGCTCACGGGCTAACTATGGCTACACCTTC

J gene: TRBJ2-7
V gene: TRBV18
clone size: -
D gene: -
CDR3 protein: CASSEGIGDEQYF
CDR3 DNA: TGTGCCAGCTCAGAGGGGATTGGCGACGAGCAGTACTTC

J gene: TRBJ2-6
V gene: TRBV29-1
clone size: -
D gene: -
CDR3 protein: CSVVGASLEANVLTF
CDR3 DNA: TGCAGCGTTGTAGGCGCCTCTCTTGAGGCCAACGTCCTGACTTTC

J gene: TRBJ2-7
V gene: TRBV30
clone size: -
D gene: TRBD1
CDR3 protein: CAWKETGGYEQYF
CDR3 DNA: TGTGCCTGGAAGGAGACAGGGGGCTACGAGCAGTACTTC

J gene: TRBJ2-7
V gene: TRBV6-1
clone size: -
D gene: -
CDR3 protein: CASSERRHRSTYEQYF
CDR3 DNA: TGTGCCAGCAGTGAAAGGCGGCATAGGTCCACCTACGAGCAGTACTTC

J gene: TRBJ2-7
V gene: TRBV29-1
clone size: -
D gene: -
CDR3 protein: CSVVGTLGGPYEQYF
CDR3 DNA: TGCAGCGTTGTGGGGACCCTAGGGGGACCCTACGAGCAGTACTTC

J gene: TRBJ1-4
V gene: TRBV19
clone size: -
D gene: TRBD1
CDR3 protein: CASSPRGDRDEKLFF
CDR3 DNA: TGTGCCAGTAGCCCCAGGGGGGACAGGGATGAAAAACTGTTTTTT

J gene: TRBJ1-1
V gene: TRBV29-1
clone size: few
D gene: -
CDR3 protein: CSVDSSTGGTEAFF
CDR3 DNA: TGCAGCGTTGATTCTTCGACTGGAGGGACTGAAGCTTTCTTT

J gene: TRBJ1-1
V gene: TRBV28
clone size: -
D gene: -
CDR3 protein: CASSTTGTEAFF
CDR3 DNA: TGTGCCAGCAGTACAACTGGGACTGAAGCTTTCTTT

J gene: TRBJ2-5
V gene: TRBV9
clone size: -
D gene: TRBD2
CDR3 protein: CASSRTSGGQETQYF
CDR3 DNA: TGTGCCAGCAGCAGGACTAGCGGGGGGCAGGAGACCCAGTACTTC

J gene: TRBJ2-6
V gene: TRBV11-2
clone size: -
D gene: TRBD1
CDR3 protein: CASSFPTGGSSGANVLTF
CDR3 DNA: TGTGCCAGCAGCTTCCCGACAGGGGGCTCCTCTGGGGCCAACGTCCTGACTTTC

J gene: TRBJ2-5
V gene: TRBV7-6
clone size: -
D gene: -
CDR3 protein: CASSPGREETQYF
CDR3 DNA: TGTGCCAGCAGCCCGGGGAGAGAGGAGACCCAGTACTTC

J gene: TRBJ2-2
V gene: TRBV9
clone size: -
D gene: TRBD2
CDR3 protein: CASSEGGLATGELFF
CDR3 DNA: TGTGCCAGCAGCGAGGGGGGACTAGCGACCGGGGAGCTGTTTTTT

J gene: TRBJ2-5
V gene: TRBV15
clone size: -
D gene: -
CDR3 protein: CATSPDGRYQETQYF
CDR3 DNA: TGTGCCACCAGCCCGGACGGAAGGTACCAAGAGACCCAGTACTTC

J gene: TRBJ2-1
V gene: TRBV5-1
clone size: -
D gene: TRBD1
CDR3 protein: CASRVQGASEQFF
CDR3 DNA: TGCGCCAGCAGAGTTCAGGGGGCTAGTGAGCAGTTCTTC

J gene: TRBJ2-7
V gene: TRBV2
clone size: -
D gene: TRBD1
CDR3 protein: CASSPPLDRIFYEQYF
CDR3 DNA: TGTGCCAGCAGTCCCCCTCTGGACAGGATCTTCTACGAGCAGTACTTC

J gene: TRBJ2-7
V gene: TRBV19
clone size: many
D gene: -
CDR3 protein: CASSIVRALRRQQYF
CDR3 DNA: TGTGCCAGTAGTATAGTGAGGGCTCTTCGGCGCCAGCAGTACTTC

J gene: TRBJ1-6
V gene: TRBV5-6
clone size: -
D gene: -
CDR3 protein: CASSLVGTGNSPLHF
CDR3 DNA: TGTGCCAGCAGCTTAGTAGGGACTGGCAATTCACCCCTCCACTTT

J gene: TRBJ2-1
V gene: TRBV5-4
clone size: -
D gene: -
CDR3 protein: CASSFGRVQFF
CDR3 DNA: TGTGCCAGCAGCTTCGGGCGGGTGCAGTTCTTC

J gene: TRBJ1-5
V gene: TRBV28
clone size: few
D gene: -
CDR3 protein: CASSRGNQPQHF
CDR3 DNA: TGTGCCAGCAGTCGAGGCAATCAGCCCCAGCATTTT

J gene: TRBJ1-5
V gene: TRBV28
clone size: -
D gene: TRBD1
CDR3 protein: CASSFGGQANQPQHF
CDR3 DNA: TGTGCCAGCAGTTTTGGGGGACAGGCCAATCAGCCCCAGCATTTT